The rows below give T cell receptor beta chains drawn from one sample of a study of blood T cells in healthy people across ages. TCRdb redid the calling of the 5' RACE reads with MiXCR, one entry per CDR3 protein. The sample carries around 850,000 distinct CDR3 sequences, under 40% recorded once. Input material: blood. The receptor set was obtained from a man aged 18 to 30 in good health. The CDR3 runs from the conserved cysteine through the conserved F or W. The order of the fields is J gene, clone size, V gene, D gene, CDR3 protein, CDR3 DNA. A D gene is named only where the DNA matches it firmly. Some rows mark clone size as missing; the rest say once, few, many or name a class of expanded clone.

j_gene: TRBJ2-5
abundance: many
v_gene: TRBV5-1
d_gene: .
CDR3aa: CASSLVGGQETQYF
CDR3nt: TGCGCCAGCAGCTTGGTGGGGGGACAAGAGACCCAGTACTTC

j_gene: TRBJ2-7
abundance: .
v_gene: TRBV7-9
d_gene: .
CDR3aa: CVSSSGQALLDEQYF
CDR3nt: TGTGTCAGCAGCTCCGGACAAGCCCTTCTAGACGAGCAGTACTTC

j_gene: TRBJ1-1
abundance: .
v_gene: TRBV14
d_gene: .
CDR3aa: CASSRVQGVGGAFF
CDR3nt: TGTGCCAGCAGCCGCGTACAGGGTGTTGGGGGAGCTTTCTTT

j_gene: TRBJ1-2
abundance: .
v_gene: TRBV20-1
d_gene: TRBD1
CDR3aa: CSAAGDRVAGYYGYTF
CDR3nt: TGCAGTGCCGCCGGGGACAGGGTGGCTGGATACTATGGCTACACCTTC

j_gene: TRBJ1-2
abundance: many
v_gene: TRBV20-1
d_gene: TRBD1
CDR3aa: CSARQQGAGDSYGYTF
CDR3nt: TGCAGTGCTCGTCAGCAGGGGGCGGGGGATAGCTATGGCTACACCTTC

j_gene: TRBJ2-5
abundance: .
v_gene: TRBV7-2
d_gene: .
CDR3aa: CVSSSPGNRETQYF
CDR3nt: TGTGTCAGCAGCTCCCCGGGCAACCGAGAGACCCAGTACTTC

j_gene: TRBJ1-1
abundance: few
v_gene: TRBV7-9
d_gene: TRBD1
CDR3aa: CASSFRTGAITEAFF
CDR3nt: TGTGCCAGCAGCTTCCGGACAGGGGCCATCACTGAAGCTTTCTTT

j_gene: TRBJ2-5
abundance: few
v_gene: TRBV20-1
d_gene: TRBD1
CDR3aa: CSAIRTGETETQYF
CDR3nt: TGCAGTGCCATAAGGACAGGGGAGACAGAGACCCAGTACTTC

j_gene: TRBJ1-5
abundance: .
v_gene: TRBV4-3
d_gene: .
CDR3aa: CASSQVPGGNQPQHF
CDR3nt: TGCGCCAGCAGCCAAGTACCAGGGGGCAATCAGCCCCAGCATTTT

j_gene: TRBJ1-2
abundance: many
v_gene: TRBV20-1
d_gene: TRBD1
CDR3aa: CSAQTGTNYGYTF
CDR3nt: TGCAGTGCCCAGACAGGGACAAACTATGGCTACACCTTC

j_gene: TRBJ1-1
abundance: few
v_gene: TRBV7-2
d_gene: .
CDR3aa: CASSPQRAGRTEAFF
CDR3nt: TGTGCCAGCAGCCCCCAAAGGGCTGGGCGCACTGAAGCTTTCTTT

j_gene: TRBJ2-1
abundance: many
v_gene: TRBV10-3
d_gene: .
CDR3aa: CAISDAATDSSYNEQFF
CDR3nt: TGTGCCATCAGTGACGCGGCGACGGATAGCTCCTACAATGAGCAGTTCTTC

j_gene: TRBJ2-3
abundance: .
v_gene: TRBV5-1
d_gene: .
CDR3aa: CASRRLGGSGTDTQYF
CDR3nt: TGCGCCAGCAGGAGACTGGGGGGCAGTGGCACAGATACGCAGTATTTT

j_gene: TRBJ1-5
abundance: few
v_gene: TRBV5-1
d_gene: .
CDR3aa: CASSLDTTADQPQHF
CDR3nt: TGCGCCAGCAGCTTGGATACGACCGCGGATCAGCCCCAGCATTTT

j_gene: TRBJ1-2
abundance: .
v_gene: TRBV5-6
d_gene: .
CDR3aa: CASSMDSLYGYTF
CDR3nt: TGTGCCAGCAGCATGGACAGCCTCTATGGCTACACCTTC

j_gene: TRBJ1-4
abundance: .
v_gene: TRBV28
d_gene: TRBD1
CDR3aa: CASRPQGATNEKLFF
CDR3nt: TGTGCCAGCAGACCACAGGGGGCAACTAATGAAAAACTGTTTTTT

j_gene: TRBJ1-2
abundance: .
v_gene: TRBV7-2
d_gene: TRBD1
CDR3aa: CASSLWTGGNYGYTF
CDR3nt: TGTGCCAGCAGCCTATGGACAGGGGGAAACTATGGCTACACCTTC

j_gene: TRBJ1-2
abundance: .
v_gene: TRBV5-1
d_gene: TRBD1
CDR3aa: CASSLTGTGVGYGYTF
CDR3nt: TGCGCCAGCAGCTTGACGGGGACAGGGGTCGGCTATGGCTACACCTTC

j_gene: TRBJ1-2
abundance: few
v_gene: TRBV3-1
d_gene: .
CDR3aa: CASSQRGVYGYTF
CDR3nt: TGTGCCAGCAGTCAGAGGGGGGTCTATGGCTACACCTTC

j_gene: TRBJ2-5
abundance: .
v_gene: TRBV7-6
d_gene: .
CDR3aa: CASSLDTGYRQETQYF
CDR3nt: TGTGCCAGCAGCTTAGACACGGGATACAGACAAGAGACCCAGTACTTC

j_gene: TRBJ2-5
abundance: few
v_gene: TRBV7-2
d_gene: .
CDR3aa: CASSLGSGHQETQYF
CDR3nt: TGTGCCAGCAGCTTAGGGTCTGGTCACCAAGAGACCCAGTACTTC

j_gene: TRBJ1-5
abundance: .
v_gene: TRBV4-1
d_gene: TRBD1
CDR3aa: CASSQGTGVQPRHF
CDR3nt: TGCGCCAGCAGCCAGGGGACAGGGGTTCAGCCCCGGCATTTT

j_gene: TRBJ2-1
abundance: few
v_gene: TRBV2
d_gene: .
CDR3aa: CASSDSDEQFF
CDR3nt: TGTGCCAGCAGTGATTCCGATGAGCAGTTCTTC

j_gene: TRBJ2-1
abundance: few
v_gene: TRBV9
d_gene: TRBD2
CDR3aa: CASSAGGGPPVGEQFF
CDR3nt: TGTGCCAGCAGCGCCGGCGGGGGGCCCCCGGTGGGTGAGCAGTTCTTC

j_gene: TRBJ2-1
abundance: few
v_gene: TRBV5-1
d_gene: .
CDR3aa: CASSLRAGPQFF
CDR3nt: TGCGCCAGCAGCTTGCGGGCGGGGCCGCAGTTCTTC

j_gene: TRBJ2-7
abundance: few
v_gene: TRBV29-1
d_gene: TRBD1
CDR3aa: CSIRTGGDDEQYF
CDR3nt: TGCAGCATAAGGACAGGGGGCGACGACGAGCAGTACTTC

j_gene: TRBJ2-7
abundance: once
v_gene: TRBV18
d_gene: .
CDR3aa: CASSPPKSGYEQYF
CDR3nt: TGTGCCAGCTCACCACCAAAATCGGGCTACGAGCAGTACTTC

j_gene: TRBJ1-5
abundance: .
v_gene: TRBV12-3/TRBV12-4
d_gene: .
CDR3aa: CASKRARSNQPQHF
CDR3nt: TGTGCCAGCAAACGGGCGAGAAGCAATCAGCCCCAGCATTTT

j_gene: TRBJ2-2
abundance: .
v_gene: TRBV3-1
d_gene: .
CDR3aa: CASSQGSLGLPSTGELFF
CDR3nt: TGTGCCAGCAGCCAAGGGTCCTTAGGGCTCCCGAGCACCGGGGAGCTGTTTTTT

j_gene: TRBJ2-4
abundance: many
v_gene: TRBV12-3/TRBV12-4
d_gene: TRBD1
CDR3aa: CASTTGQGGNIQYF
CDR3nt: TGTGCCAGCACCACGGGACAGGGGGGAAACATTCAGTACTTC

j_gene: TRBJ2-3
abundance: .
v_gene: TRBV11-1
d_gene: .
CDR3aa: CASSVDPTDTQYF
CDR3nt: TGTGCCAGCAGCGTAGACCCGACAGATACGCAGTATTTT

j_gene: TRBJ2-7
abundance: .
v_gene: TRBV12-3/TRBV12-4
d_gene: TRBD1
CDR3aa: CASSPDRERDEQYF
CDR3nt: TGTGCCAGCAGTCCCGACAGGGAACGTGATGAGCAGTACTTC

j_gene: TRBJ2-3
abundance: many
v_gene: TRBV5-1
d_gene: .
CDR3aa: CASSLKQGEVADTQYF
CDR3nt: TGCGCCAGCAGCTTGAAACAGGGAGAGGTGGCAGATACGCAGTATTTT

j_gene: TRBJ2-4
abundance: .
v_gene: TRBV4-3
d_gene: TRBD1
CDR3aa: CASSPDRDIQYF
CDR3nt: TGCGCCAGCAGCCCGGACAGGGACATTCAGTACTTC

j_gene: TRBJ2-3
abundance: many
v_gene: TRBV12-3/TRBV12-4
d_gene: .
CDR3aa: CASSSGSDTQYF
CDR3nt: TGTGCCAGCAGTTCCGGATCAGATACGCAGTATTTT

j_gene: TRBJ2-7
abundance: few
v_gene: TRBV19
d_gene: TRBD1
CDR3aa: CASSIGTGNYEQYF
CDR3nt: TGTGCCAGTAGTATCGGGACAGGGAACTACGAGCAGTACTTC

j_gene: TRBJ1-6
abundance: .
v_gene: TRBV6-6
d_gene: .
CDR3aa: CASSYGVGGKPLHF
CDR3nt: TGTGCCAGCAGTTACGGGGTAGGGGGGAAACCCCTCCACTTT

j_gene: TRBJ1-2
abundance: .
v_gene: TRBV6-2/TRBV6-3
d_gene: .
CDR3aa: CASSYSQEYGYTF
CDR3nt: TGTGCCAGCAGTTACTCACAGGAGTATGGCTACACCTTC

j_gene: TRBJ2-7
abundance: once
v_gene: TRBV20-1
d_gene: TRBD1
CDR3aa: CSAPGQGESEQYF
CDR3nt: TGCAGTGCACCGGGACAGGGGGAATCCGAGCAGTACTTC

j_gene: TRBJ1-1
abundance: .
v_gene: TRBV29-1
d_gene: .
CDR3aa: CSAVGGADTEAFF
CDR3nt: TGCAGCGCCGTAGGGGGAGCGGACACTGAAGCTTTCTTT

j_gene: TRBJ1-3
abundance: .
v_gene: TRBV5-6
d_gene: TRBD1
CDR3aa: CASSQGTAGNTIYF
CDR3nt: TGTGCCAGCAGCCAAGGGACAGCTGGAAACACCATATATTTT

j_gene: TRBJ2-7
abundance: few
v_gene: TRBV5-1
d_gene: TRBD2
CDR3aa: CASSPSTSGGTPSYEQYF
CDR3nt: TGCGCCAGCAGCCCCTCGACTAGCGGGGGGACACCTTCCTACGAGCAGTACTTC

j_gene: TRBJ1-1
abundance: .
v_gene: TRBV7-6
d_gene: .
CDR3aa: CASSLDSPGDTEAFF
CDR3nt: TGTGCCAGCAGCTTGGACAGCCCGGGGGACACTGAAGCTTTCTTT

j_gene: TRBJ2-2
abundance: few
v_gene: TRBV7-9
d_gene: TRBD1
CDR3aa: CASSPRTGDGELFF
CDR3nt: TGTGCCAGCAGCCCCAGGACAGGGGACGGGGAGCTGTTTTTT